This TCR beta chain emerged from a study of cytomegalovirus exposure and HLA in healthy donors. Points from the study as a whole: The sole available immune exposure information was CMV serostatus.

A word on this clone: Its antigen is currently unknown.

Healthy bone marrow donors made up the donor group. The CDR3 contains 12 residues. Germline CDR1 and CDR2: SGHVS and FQNEAQ. The V and J ends lost 1 base and 3 bases respectively, with 4 bases between them. PCR amplification relied on 60 Vbeta primers (plus 13 Jbeta primers). Here immunoSEQ multiplex PCR was the method, and the copy in TCRdb shows in-frame clones only, minus some. In the table there are approximately 100,000 clones, 75% to 85% of which are singletons. The chain joins TRBV7-8 to TRBJ2-7; no reliable D call. The sequence derives from a man younger than 35 in good health and CMV-seropositive. Source material: PBMCs. The CDR3 nucleotides are TGTGCCAGCAGCTTAGTCCACTACGAGCAGTACTTC. Translated: CASSLVHYEQYF. The entire variable domain, with the rest obtained from reference TRBV7-8 and TRBJ2-7, is as follows: GAGVSQSPRYKVAKRGQDVALRCDPISGHVSLFWYQQALGQGPEFLTYFQNEAQLDKSGLPSDRFFAERPEGSVSTLKIQRTQQEDSAVYLCASSLVHYEQYFGPGTRLTVT.